Listed here is a single T cell receptor (beta chain). Germline-derived CDR1 and CDR2 are SEHNR and FQNEAQ (reference sequence). This CDR3 contains 16 residues. V was clipped by 4 bases and J by 3 bases; unmatched bases: 8. This sample is drawn from a study of blood T cell repertoires in COVID-19. About the study: T cells, B-cell-depleted T cells, or PBMCs provided the cDNA or gDNA that served as material.

Data came from immunoSEQ multiplex PCR; TCRdb stores just in-frame clones and leaves some out. The top ten hold around 5.8% of the sample, which has roughly 72,000 clones, 79% seen once. The clonotype comes from a woman of 80 years or more with active or convalescent COVID-19. The chain couples TRBV7-9 to TRBJ1-1; 10 positions agree with TRBD1. The specimen sequenced was peripheral blood. CDR3 sequence reads: CASSSGTGARDTEAFF. CDR3 bases: TGTGCCAGCAGCTCTGGGACAGGGGCAAGGGACACTGAAGCTTTCTTT.